These T cell receptor beta chains were read from a single sample in a study of blood T cell repertoires in COVID-19. Data came from immunoSEQ multiplex PCR; TCRdb stores just in-frame clones and leaves some out. The table shows some 320,000 clones, with 65% to 90% occurring only once. Source material: peripheral blood. The origin of the receptors is a human donor in a cohort sampled during active COVID-19. Both conserved end residues are trimmed from each CDR3.

J: TRBJ2-4
V: TRBV5-6
CDR3: ASSLAGRRDIQY

J: TRBJ2-7
V: TRBV5-6
CDR3: ASTSGYEQY

J: TRBJ1-1
V: TRBV4-2
CDR3: ASSQFTNTGILTEAF

J: TRBJ2-3
V: TRBV12-3/TRBV12-4
CDR3: ASSGQLTDTQY

J: TRBJ2-7
V: TRBV6-5
CDR3: ASRTGTSSYEQY

J: TRBJ1-2
V: TRBV9
CDR3: ASSTRDRGHGYT

J: TRBJ1-1
V: TRBV6-5
CDR3: ASSYSPGNTEAF

J: TRBJ1-2
V: TRBV5-1
CDR3: ASSLGREDGYT

J: TRBJ1-6
V: TRBV14
CDR3: ASSQDRRGLH

J: TRBJ1-5
V: TRBV30
CDR3: AWSARGYQPQH

J: TRBJ1-6
V: TRBV10-3
CDR3: AISEKEVAPLH

J: TRBJ1-3
V: TRBV2
CDR3: ASRSTGGIGNTIY

J: TRBJ2-7
V: TRBV6-2/TRBV6-3
CDR3: ASSSPGGGASYEQY